The rows below give T cell receptor beta chains drawn from one sample of a study of blood T cells in healthy people across ages. A single record per CDR3 protein comes from TCRdb applying MiXCR to the 5' RACE reads. The sample holds approximately 600,000 distinct CDR3 sequences, around 54% seen once. Specimen: blood. These receptors came from a man aged 55-75 years in good health. The CDR3 runs from the conserved cysteine through the conserved F or W. D genes are given only for firm matches.

J gene,V gene,D gene,CDR3 protein
TRBJ2-3,TRBV7-9,NA,CASTLAAGDTQYF
TRBJ2-3,TRBV7-9,TRBD1,CASSSTGTTLTQYF
TRBJ1-2,TRBV25-1,NA,CASSGGTAYGYTF
TRBJ2-1,TRBV5-1,NA,CASSLQGSSYNEQFF
TRBJ2-7,TRBV5-1,TRBD2,CASSLGASGGQSSYEQYF
NA,TRBV20-1,TRBD2,CSASFSGGPQETQYF
TRBJ2-4,TRBV12-3/TRBV12-4,TRBD2,CASSLEGTSGGIQYF
TRBJ2-1,TRBV6-2/TRBV6-3,NA,CASSPSYPEQFF
TRBJ2-3,TRBV15,NA,CATSRDDGTDTQYF
TRBJ1-1,TRBV20-1,TRBD1,CSADRDRRNEAFF
TRBJ2-7,TRBV29-1,NA,CSASAVYNKQYF
TRBJ2-3,TRBV28,NA,CASSLEGQTLTDTQYF
TRBJ2-5,TRBV5-6,NA,CASSLLSQQYF
TRBJ2-5,TRBV5-1,NA,CASRQMTDQETQYF
TRBJ2-4,TRBV5-1,TRBD1,CASSSGTGVLGIQYF
TRBJ2-5,TRBV12-3/TRBV12-4,TRBD1,CASSPRDRGWETQYF
TRBJ2-2,TRBV7-2,TRBD2,CASSLGSSGFGELFF
TRBJ2-6,TRBV6-5,NA,CASSYSRFWRANVLTF
TRBJ2-7,TRBV6-5,NA,CASSYGGPSAYEQYF
TRBJ2-3,TRBV7-8,TRBD1,CASSIPGGDTQYF
TRBJ2-1,TRBV5-1,TRBD1,CASSPTTGTGREQFF
TRBJ2-5,TRBV28,TRBD2,CASSLRGGAETQYF
NA,TRBV20-1,TRBD1,CSASSGQGAETQYF
TRBJ2-5,TRBV20-1,TRBD1,CSASYRTGSETQYF
TRBJ2-7,TRBV6-5,NA,CASSYSQRPSGEQYF
TRBJ2-1,TRBV29-1,NA,CSVSVGNEQFF
TRBJ2-6,TRBV5-1,NA,CASSLGSGPSSGANVLTF
TRBJ2-5,TRBV4-1,TRBD2,CASSQRSGGTEETQYF
TRBJ1-2,TRBV5-4,NA,CASSLGQGLYGYTF